Listed below are T cell receptor beta chains from one sample, sequenced in a study of blood T cell repertoires in COVID-19. Sequencing used immunoSEQ multiplex PCR; TCRdb keeps in-frame clones, though not all of them. The repertoire includes some 190,000 clones, under 80% of them detected once, and roughly a sixth sits in the top ten. Sequences were obtained from PBMCs or T cells enriched from blood (not recorded which). The receptors derive from a woman aged 50 to 60 with acute COVID-19. Both conserved end residues are part of each CDR3. D genes are given only for firm matches. Size tells how often a clone was seen (once, few, many) or the class of an expanded clone, and some rows leave it out.

j_call d_call clone_size v_call cdr3_nt cdr3_aa
TRBJ2-1 TRBD2 - TRBV7-3 TGTGCCAGCAGCTTAATAGCGGGGTTGAGGAATGAGCAGTTCTTC CASSLIAGLRNEQFF
TRBJ2-3 TRBD1 - TRBV2 TGTGCCAGGTCGGGACAGGACACAGATACGCAGTATTTT CARSGQDTDTQYF
TRBJ1-4 TRBD1 - TRBV7-9 TGTGCCAGCAGCATTCGGACAGGGGGCTTTAATGAAAAACTGTTTTTT CASSIRTGGFNEKLFF
TRBJ1-4 TRBD1 - TRBV18 TGTGCCAGCTCACCACAGACAGGGAGAAATGAAAAACTGTTTTTT CASSPQTGRNEKLFF
TRBJ2-5 TRBD1 - TRBV28 TGTGCCAGCAGGCCCAACAGGGGGCGAGGTCAAGAGACCCAGTACTTC CASRPNRGRGQETQYF
TRBJ1-1 - few TRBV7-2 TGTGCCAGCAGCGACCAGGGAAACACTGAAGCTTTCTTT CASSDQGNTEAFF
TRBJ1-2 - - TRBV5-6 TGTGCCAGCAGCTTGTGGGGCGCCAGCTATGGCTACACCTTC CASSLWGASYGYTF
TRBJ1-5 - - TRBV5-5 TGTGCCAGCAGCTTGGCAGACAGTCATCAGCCCCAGCATTTT CASSLADSHQPQHF
TRBJ1-6 TRBD1 few TRBV28 TGTGCCAGCAGTTTACCACAGGGGGGTCGTTCACCCCTCCACTTT CASSLPQGGRSPLHF
TRBJ1-4 - - TRBV2 TGTGCCAGCAGTGAAGACAGCATGAATGAAAAACTGTTTTTT CASSEDSMNEKLFF
TRBJ1-5 - - TRBV2 TGTGCCAGCAGTGAAGGGGCAGGGCAGCCCCAGCATTTT CASSEGAGQPQHF
TRBJ1-2 - - TRBV5-1 TGCGCCAGCAGCTGGGGGGGAGCCGAAAGAGGTGGCTACACCTTC CASSWGGAERGGYTF
TRBJ1-1 - - TRBV12-3/TRBV12-4 TGTGCCAGCACGGGATCCTTTAACACTGAAGCTTTCTTT CASTGSFNTEAFF
TRBJ2-1 TRBD2 - TRBV11-3 TGTGCCAGCAGCTCCCGGACTAGCGGGGGGGTTCGGTTCTTC CASSSRTSGGVRFF
TRBJ2-1 - - TRBV27 TGTGCCAGCAGTTTGGGGAGGGGGGCCCGCAATGAGCAGTTCTTC CASSLGRGARNEQFF
TRBJ1-1 - - TRBV19 TGTGCCAGTAGTATGCGAGGACAAGGAGCTTTCTTT CASSMRGQGAFF
TRBJ2-3 - - TRBV10-3 TGTGCCACCGAGGGGGGCACAGATACGCAGTATTTT CATEGGTDTQYF
TRBJ2-6 - - TRBV2 TGTGCCAGCAGCCGCGGCCCCCCGGGGGCCAACGTCCTGACTTTC CASSRGPPGANVLTF
TRBJ1-3 - once TRBV7-2 TGTGCCAGCAGCTCCAGGGGTTCGGGAAACACCATATATTTT CASSSRGSGNTIYF
TRBJ2-3 TRBD1 - TRBV5-5 TGTGCCAGCAGCCCACACGCGACAGGGGGCACTAACCCCACAGATACGCAGTATTTT CASSPHATGGTNPTDTQYF
TRBJ1-1 TRBD1 - TRBV6-5 TGTGCCAGCAGCCTAAGGGCGACAGGGACCTCTGAAGCTTTCTTT CASSLRATGTSEAFF
TRBJ2-2 - few TRBV4-3 TGCGCCAGCAGCCAAGATGTGGTAGCGGTGACCGGGGAGCTGTTTTTT CASSQDVVAVTGELFF
TRBJ2-3 - - TRBV5-4 TGTGCCAGCAGCCTGGACGGTACAGATACGCAGTATTTT CASSLDGTDTQYF
TRBJ2-5 - - TRBV30 TGTGCCTGGAGCGCCGACAGCCTGACCCAGTACTTC CAWSADSLTQYF
TRBJ1-3 - - TRBV5-1 TGCGCCAGCAGCCCTTCGACAGGATCCTCTGGAAACACCATATATTTT CASSPSTGSSGNTIYF
TRBJ1-6 - few TRBV12-3/TRBV12-4 TGTGCCAGCAGTCCGGCGGGTGGGTCACCCCTCCACTTT CASSPAGGSPLHF
TRBJ2-5 - - TRBV9 TGTGCCAGCAGCCCGAGACGGGGTGTCCAGTACTTC CASSPRRGVQYF
TRBJ1-2 - - TRBV12-3/TRBV12-4 TGTGCCAGCAGTGATCCGGGGAACTATGGCTACACCTTC CASSDPGNYGYTF
TRBJ2-2 - once TRBV4-3 TGCGCCAGCAGCCAATTAAGCCCCGTTGCCGGGATGGCCGGGGAGCTGTTTTTT CASSQLSPVAGMAGELFF
TRBJ1-5 - - TRBV10-3 TGTGCCATCAGTGGTGGAGGGTTTCAGCCCCAGCATTTT CAISGGGFQPQHF
TRBJ1-1 - - TRBV30 TGTGCCTGGAGTGGCCTGGGCATGAACACTGAAGCTTTCTTT CAWSGLGMNTEAFF
TRBJ1-1 TRBD1 few TRBV7-9 TGTGCCAGCAGAAGGGACAGCAACACTGAAGCTTTCTTT CASRRDSNTEAFF
TRBJ1-6 - - TRBV15 TGTGCCACCAGCAGAGAAACCATGAGAGATTCACCCCTCCACTTT CATSRETMRDSPLHF
TRBJ1-3 TRBD1 - TRBV19 TGTGCCAGTCAATCCACAAGGACAGGCGACTCTGGAAACACCATATATTTT CASQSTRTGDSGNTIYF
TRBJ2-5 TRBD2 - TRBV11-2 TGTGCCAGCAGCCACCGGGGGACTAGCGGGGGAGAGACCCAGTACTTC CASSHRGTSGGETQYF
TRBJ2-2 - - TRBV13 TGTGCCAGCAGCGTACCGGGGGACCACACCGGGGAGCTGTTTTTT CASSVPGDHTGELFF
TRBJ2-3 TRBD1 - TRBV24-1 TGTGCCACCAGTGATTTGAACACAGGGGTACAATATTTT CATSDLNTGVQYF
TRBJ2-3 TRBD1 - TRBV11-3 TGTGCCAGCAGCCCCCGGACAGGGGGCACAGATACGCAGTATTTT CASSPRTGGTDTQYF
TRBJ2-3 TRBD2 - TRBV28 TGTGCCAGCAACGAGCTAGCGGGGGGTCGAGGTACGCAGTATTTT CASNELAGGRGTQYF
TRBJ2-1 - once TRBV12-3/TRBV12-4 TGTGCCAGCTCGGGGAGTGAGCAGTTCTTC CASSGSEQFF
TRBJ1-5 TRBD1 - TRBV7-8 TGTGCCAGCAGCTTAAACCAAGACAGGGCCAATCAGCCCCAGCATTTT CASSLNQDRANQPQHF
TRBJ2-5 TRBD2 - TRBV30 TGTGCCTGGTCAGACGGGGGCGGGGGGAAGGAGACCCAGTACTTC CAWSDGGGGKETQYF
TRBJ2-3 TRBD1 - TRBV10-3 TGTGCCATCAGCGGGACAGCAGATACGCAGTATTTT CAISGTADTQYF
TRBJ1-3 - - TRBV21-1 TGTGCCAGCACCCCCAATAAGGGGGCCTTAAACACCATATATTTT CASTPNKGALNTIYF
TRBJ1-5 - - TRBV19 TGTGCCAGTACCCTCCCCGGGGTCAATCAGCCCCAGCATTTT CASTLPGVNQPQHF